This T cell receptor (beta chain) came from a study of blood T cells in healthy people across ages. A second 7 to 11 cycle PCR used barcoded and J-beta primers. MiXCR was run by TCRdb on the 5' RACE reads, yielding one entry per CDR3 protein. The sample consists of a few hundred thousand distinct CDR3 sequences, 25% to 30% of them appearing once. The germline V gene has CDR1 SGHRS and CDR2 YFSETQ. V was clipped by 1 base and J by 5 bases, with 10 bases between them. There are 14 residues in the CDR3. The TCR sequence derives from a woman aged 65 to 85 in good health. The chain links TRBV5-1 to TRBJ2-1; possible D gene TRBD1, 5 bases. The sequenced material came from blood. The DNA of the CDR3 is TGCGCCAGCAGCTTGTCGACCAGGGACAATGAGCAGTTCTTC. It encodes CASSLSTRDNEQFF.